Shown below are 30 T cell receptor beta chains from a single sample sequenced in a study of blood T cell repertoires in COVID-19. Some clones are missing from TCRdb's copy, which holds only in-frame ones; the method was immunoSEQ multiplex PCR. The sample shows about 130,000 clones, about 86% of them seen only once. The sample comprised PBMCs or T cells enriched from blood (not recorded which). The receptors shown here come from a man in his forties or fifties with acute COVID-19.

The chain links TRBV9 to TRBJ1-3, with a tentative D call TRBD1 (5 bases). Germline-derived CDR1 and CDR2 are SGDLS and YYNGEE. The ends were cut back, 0 bases at V and 7 bases at J, with 11 bases in the middle. The CDR3 runs to 14 residues. CDR3 in amino acids: CASSVEEGTNTIYF. CDR3 nucleotides: TGTGCCAGCAGCGTAGAGGAGGGGACGAACACCATATATTTT.

This clone was seen only once. The J gene is TRBJ1-1, the V gene TRBV5-4; D is unresolved. V was cut by 0 bases and J by 3 bases, with 6 bases left in between. Germline CDR1 is SGHNT and CDR2 is YYREEE (reference sequence). The CDR3 is 13 residues long. DNA for the CDR3: TGTGCCAGCAGCTTGGGCGTCCACACTGAAGCTTTCTTT. Protein: CASSLGVHTEAFF.

The chain combines TRBV5-1 with TRBJ1-6; maybe TRBD1 (6 bases). The CDR3 is 15 residues long. The ends were cut back, 4 bases at V and 9 bases at J, with 17 bases in the middle. The V gene's germline CDR1 is SGHRS and CDR2 YFSETQ. As DNA, the CDR3 is TGCGCCAGCAGCGGAAACGGACAGAATGGTTCACCCCTCCACTTT. Translation: CASSGNGQNGSPLHF.

This chain links TRBV9 with TRBJ2-4; 9 bases map to TRBD1. Germline V gene lookup returns CDR1 SGDLS and CDR2 YYNGEE. CDR3 length: 14 residues. After removal of 0 bases from V and 9 bases from J, the junction contained 4 bases not matched to a gene. CDR3 amino acids: CASSVEGQGLIQYF. The CDR3 DNA is TGTGCCAGCAGCGTAGAGGGACAGGGCCTCATTCAGTACTTC.

The chain links TRBV7-9 to TRBJ2-7, with D possibly matching TRBD2 (5 bases). This CDR3 is built from 13 residues. CDR1 is SEHNR and CDR2 is FQNEAQ in the germline V gene (reference sequence). The ends were cut back, 4 bases at V and 2 bases at J, with 9 bases in the middle. CDR3 sequence (DNA): TGTGCCAGCAGCTGGGCGGGCGCCTACGAGCAGTACTTC. Residues: CASSWAGAYEQYF. The full variable domain, rest sourced from reference TRBV7-9 and TRBJ2-7, is DTGVSQNPRHKITKRGQNVTFRCDPISEHNRLYWYRQTLGQGPEFLTYFQNEAQLEKSRLLSDRFSAERPKGSFSTLEIQRTEQGDSAMYLCASSWAGAYEQYFGPGTRLTVT.

This clone was seen a handful of times. The chain is built from TRBV6-5 and TRBJ1-1; 9 bases are shared with TRBD1. Germline CDR1 is MNHEY and CDR2 is SVGAGI. The ends lost 6 bases at V and 4 bases at J; junction bases unmatched: 6. The CDR3 has 14 amino acids. The CDR3 spells CASRRDRDGTEAFF. As DNA, the CDR3 is TGTGCCAGCAGGCGGGACAGGGATGGCACTGAAGCTTTCTTT.

This rearrangement joins TRBV5-1 to TRBJ1-6; 9 bases fit TRBD1. CDR3 size: 15 residues. V shed 3 bases, J shed 5 bases, and the junction held 3 bases outside the gene matches. Germline-derived CDR1 and CDR2 are SGHRS and YFSETQ. CDR3 residues: CASSSTGGDNSPLHF. CDR3 in DNA: TGCGCCAGCAGCTCGACAGGGGGGGATAATTCACCCCTCCACTTT.

The rearrangement links TRBV18 to TRBJ1-1, with 9 positions matching TRBD1. Germline V gene lookup returns CDR1 KGHSH and CDR2 LQKENI. The CDR3 consists of 14 residues. V was pared by 3 bases and J by 8 bases, with 7 bases of the junction left unmatched. CDR3 sequence: CASSPGQGQGEAFF. The CDR3 DNA sequence: TGTGCCAGCTCACCCGGACAAGGACAGGGGGAAGCTTTCTTT.

The rearrangement uses TRBV9 and TRBJ1-2; possible D gene TRBD1, 5 bases. This CDR3 comprises 15 residues. CDR1 SGDLS and CDR2 YYNGEE come from the germline V gene. V lost 4 bases and J 4 bases, leaving 17 bases between the germline ends. The CDR3 loop is CASSPLGQGFYGYTF. CDR3 in DNA: TGTGCCAGCAGCCCCCTTGGGCAGGGCTTCTATGGCTACACCTTC.

The chain joins TRBV2 to TRBJ1-1, with TRBD1 matching over 9 bases. The CDR3 spans 14 residues. The V gene's germline CDR1 is SNHLY and CDR2 FYNNEI. V lost 7 bases, J lost 0 bases, and 3 bases stayed unmatched. CDR3 loop: CASKGDRVNTEAFF. As DNA, the CDR3 is TGTGCCAGCAAGGGGGACAGGGTGAACACTGAAGCTTTCTTT.

The chain joins TRBV6-4 to TRBJ2-2, with TRBD2 matching over 9 bases. The V segment lost 5 bases and the J segment 5 bases; nucleotides outside the gene matches: 3. From germline, CDR1 is MRHNA and CDR2 SNTAGT. CDR3 length: 14 residues. In nucleotides, the CDR3 is TGTGCCAGCAGTACGGGACTAGCAACCGGGGAGCTGTTTTTT. Amino acid sequence: CASSTGLATGELFF.

This chain joins TRBV27 and TRBJ2-4, with D possibly matching TRBD2 (6 bases). The ends were cut back, 7 bases at V and 4 bases at J, with 11 bases in the middle. There are 13 residues in the CDR3. Looked up from germline, CDR1 is MNHEY and CDR2 is SMNVEV (reference sequence). CDR3 sequence: CASMAGGKNIQYF. The CDR3 bases are TGTGCCAGCATGGCCGGGGGAAAAAACATTCAGTACTTC.

The sample holds a few counts of this clone. The chain employs TRBV28 and TRBJ1-6; TRBD1 aligns across 12 bases. The CDR3 is 15 residues long. Germline CDR1 is MDHEN and CDR2 is SYDVKM. The junction had 1 base not matched to a gene; V was cut back by 2 bases and J by 8 bases. For the CDR3, the DNA is TGTGCCAGCAGTTTAGGGGACAGGGGGCATTCACCCCTCCACTTT. It specifies CASSLGDRGHSPLHF.

This clone was recorded many times. The chain employs TRBV7-3 and TRBJ1-6, with D perhaps matching TRBD1 (6 bases). In germline, CDR1 is SGHTA, CDR2 FQGTGA. Trimming left V 4 bases short and J 7 bases short, with 14 bases between. CDR3 length equals 15 residues. CDR3 in amino acids: CASSWTASGNSPLHF. The CDR3 DNA is TGTGCCAGCAGCTGGACAGCCTCAGGGAATTCACCCCTCCACTTT.

This chain joins TRBV24-1 and TRBJ1-5; D is possibly TRBD1 (6 bases). The germline CDR1 and CDR2 sequences are KGHDR and SFDVKD. V dropped 3 bases and J dropped 8 bases, with 16 bases sitting between them. CDR3 length: 15 amino acids. CDR3 region: CATSDQNHRAEPQHF. The CDR3, as DNA: TGTGCCACCAGTGATCAAAATCACAGGGCTGAGCCCCAGCATTTT.

The chain carries TRBV7-9 and TRBJ1-1, with D possibly being TRBD1 (6 bases). The CDR3 is 15 residues long. The germline V gene encodes CDR1 SEHNR and CDR2 FQNEAQ (reference sequence). V lost 5 bases to trimming and J lost 1 base, with 14 bases between them. The CDR3 here is CASSAWGGSNTEAFF. The CDR3 coding sequence is TGTGCCAGCAGCGCGTGGGGGGGCTCGAACACTGAAGCTTTCTTT. Full variable domain (rest looked up from reference TRBV7-9 and TRBJ1-1): DTGVSQNPRHKITKRGQNVTFRCDPISEHNRLYWYRQTLGQGPEFLTYFQNEAQLEKSRLLSDRFSAERPKGSFSTLEIQRTEQGDSAMYLCASSAWGGSNTEAFFGQGTRLTVV.

The J gene is TRBJ1-6, the V gene TRBV6-5; 8 nucleotides line up with TRBD1. The CDR3 extends over 16 amino acids. The germline V gene has CDR1 MNHEY and CDR2 SVGAGI. The junction had 5 bases not matched to a gene; V was cut back by 0 bases and J by 7 bases. CDR3 region: CASSYSRGQGNSPLHF. In DNA, the CDR3 is TGTGCCAGCAGTTACTCCAGGGGGCAGGGAAATTCACCCCTCCACTTT.

This sequence joins TRBV6-2 or TRBV6-3 and TRBJ1-6, with TRBD1 matching 9 bases. Germline V gene data show CDR1 as MNHEY and CDR2 as SVGEGT. With V trimmed by 4 bases and J by 11 bases, 15 bases remained unmatched. The CDR3 loop spans 17 amino acids. This CDR3 is CASSSLSRDRASTPLHF. The DNA for the CDR3 is TGTGCCAGCAGTTCCCTCTCCCGGGACAGGGCGTCGACACCCCTCCACTTT.

The chain carries TRBV5-1 and TRBJ2-3; TRBD2 might be the D (5 bases). The CDR3 consists of 14 residues. Germline CDR1 and CDR2: SGHRS and YFSETQ. Between the trimmed V and J ends, which lost 1 base and 7 bases, there was a span of 13 bases. The CDR3 loop reads CASSLIGERNTQYF. CDR3 DNA: TGCGCCAGCAGCTTGATCGGGGAGAGAAATACGCAGTATTTT.

The rearrangement links TRBV2 to TRBJ1-4; 10 bases are shared with TRBD1. The junction had 11 bases not matched to a gene; V was cut back by 4 bases and J by 0 bases. CDR3 length: 19 amino acids. Germline CDR1 is SNHLY and CDR2 is FYNNEI. CDR3 sequence (DNA): TGTGCCAGCAGTGGGAGGAGGTCCGGGACAGGGGCAACTAATGAAAAACTGTTTTTT. Encoded protein: CASSGRRSGTGATNEKLFF.

The chain joins TRBV20-1 to TRBJ1-2, with TRBD1 matching 7 bases. The CDR3 totals 11 residues. With V trimmed by 5 bases and J by 8 bases, 5 bases remained unmatched. Germline lookup yields CDR1 DFQATT and CDR2 SNEGSKA (reference sequence). The CDR3 protein is CSAGGGTGYTF. The CDR3 DNA reads TGCAGTGCTGGAGGGGGCACGGGCTACACCTTC.

This clone came up a few times. The rearrangement joins TRBV3-1 (or the pseudogene TRBV3-2) to TRBJ2-2; TRBD1 matches at 7 bases. Germline assignment: CDR1 LGHDT and CDR2 YNNKEL (reference sequence). V dropped 6 bases and J dropped 2; count of bases not matched to a gene: 6. The CDR3 totals 15 residues. In DNA form, the CDR3 reads TGTGCCAGCAGACCCTGGACAGGTAACACCGGGGAGCTGTTTTTT. Amino acids: CASRPWTGNTGELFF.

This clone showed up just once. The chain is built from TRBV7-6 and TRBJ2-2; D not resolved. The ends were cut back, 5 bases at V and 1 base at J, with 8 bases in the middle. CDR1 is SGHVS, CDR2 FNYEAQ, per germline. CDR3 size: 14 residues. CDR3 nucleotides: TGTGCCAGCAGCCGGAGTGGGAACACCGGGGAGCTGTTTTTT. Translation: CASSRSGNTGELFF. The whole variable domain, remainder taken from reference TRBV7-6 and TRBJ2-2, is GAGVSQSPRYKVTKRGQDVALRCDPISGHVSLYWYRQALGQGPEFLTYFNYEAQQDKSGLPNDRFSAERPEGSISTLTIQRTEQRDSAMYRCASSRSGNTGELFFGEGSRLTVL.

The chain uses TRBV3-1 (or the pseudogene TRBV3-2) and TRBJ1-2; 7 bases align to TRBD1. V gave up 2 bases and J gave up 8 bases; unmatched junction bases: 2. CDR1 and CDR2 (germline): LGHDT, YNNKEL (reference sequence). This CDR3 contains 12 residues. CDR3 residues: CASSQTGDGYTF. Here the CDR3 DNA reads TGTGCCAGCAGCCAAACAGGGGACGGCTACACCTTC.

The chain links TRBV5-1 to TRBJ2-1, with TRBD2 matching 10 bases. After removal of 0 bases from V and 14 bases from J, the junction contained 8 bases not matched to a gene. The CDR3 is 14 residues long. In germline, CDR1 is SGHRS, CDR2 YFSETQ. CDR3 residues: CASSLGLAGGGEFF. The DNA of the CDR3 is TGCGCCAGCAGCTTGGGACTAGCGGGCGGGGGGGAGTTCTTC. The full variable domain, with the rest looked up from reference TRBV5-1 and TRBJ2-1, is KAGVTQTPRYLIKTRGQQVTLSCSPISGHRSVSWYQQTPGQGLQFLFEYFSETQRNKGNFPGRFSGRQFSNSRSEMNVSTLELGDSALYLCASSLGLAGGGEFFGPGTRLTVL.

This clone was counted a single time. The chain carries TRBV13 and TRBJ1-1, with TRBD1 matching 8 bases. The CDR3 is 13 amino acids. In germline, CDR1 is PRHDT, CDR2 FYEKMQ (reference sequence). Trimming took 5 bases from V and 6 from J; bases not matched to a gene: 5. The chain's CDR3 is CASSPTGAAEAFF. As DNA, the CDR3 is TGTGCCAGCAGCCCGACAGGGGCGGCTGAAGCTTTCTTT.

This clone was detected only once. V gene TRBV3-1 (or the pseudogene TRBV3-2) combines with J gene TRBJ1-3, with D possibly TRBD1 on 5 matching bases. The germline V and J ends were trimmed by 4 bases and 2 bases, with 9 bases remaining between them. CDR1 is LGHDT, CDR2 YNNKEL, per germline (reference sequence). The CDR3 covers 14 residues. CDR3 in DNA: TGTGCCAGCAGCCCCTTACAGGCTGGAAACACCATATATTTT. Translation: CASSPLQAGNTIYF.

The chain couples TRBV5-1 to TRBJ2-7; TRBD2 aligns across 12 bases. The germline gives CDR1 SGHRS, CDR2 YFSETQ. The CDR3 extends over 14 amino acids. V shed 4 bases, J shed 6 bases, and the junction held 5 bases outside the gene matches. The CDR3 reads CASSQLAGGSEQYF. CDR3 nucleotides: TGCGCCAGCAGCCAACTAGCGGGAGGATCCGAGCAGTACTTC.

The chain has TRBV5-4 and TRBJ1-5; D gene unclear. Trimming left V 4 bases short and J 7 bases short, with 15 bases between. This CDR3 spans 14 amino acids. CDR1 is SGHNT and CDR2 is YYREEE in the germline V gene (reference sequence). The CDR3 region has the DNA TGTGCCAGCAGCCCCAACCCGACAATCCAGCCCCAGCATTTT. It codes for CASSPNPTIQPQHF.

This clone was seen just once. The chain links TRBV7-2 to TRBJ1-5; D perhaps matches TRBD1 (5 bases). This CDR3 has 15 amino acids. V lost 2 bases and J lost 4, with 12 bases in between. Germline values: CDR1 SGHTA, CDR2 FQGNSA. This CDR3 is CASSLMQGGNQPQHF. In DNA form, the CDR3 reads TGTGCCAGCAGCTTAATGCAGGGAGGGAATCAGCCCCAGCATTTT.